This paragraph covers one T cell receptor beta chain sequence. Its target antigen remains unknown. It has no much larger one-base neighbor in the sample; base qualities were not kept. The CDR3 goes from the cysteine to the phenylalanine over 15 residues. Only the CDR3 portion is preserved as DNA: 45 bases, with reading frame beginning at the first base. CDR1 SGHNT and CDR2 YENEEA are derived from the germline V gene. V loses 5 bases, J loses 8 bases, and the germline ends lie 19 bases apart. High-throughput TCR beta sequencing profiled peripheral blood CD8+ and CD4+ T cells from healthy donors, Susac syndrome patients and multiple sclerosis patients. Susac syndrome patients met recently defined diagnostic criteria for definite or probable disease. Bulk CD8+ and CD4+ T cells were purified by magnetic negative isolation, whereas CD8+ TEMRA cells were enriched by FACS. Blood was drawn into EDTA tubes, processed within 24 hours, and PBMCs were isolated by density gradient centrifugation. PBMCs intended for TCR sequencing were cryopreserved in liquid nitrogen and were subsequently thawed in a 37 degrees C water bath. Purity of sorted or isolated CD4+, CD8+ and CD8+ TEMRA cells was at least 90%.

The data are from a study of CD8 T cells in Susac syndrome (dated by TCRdb to about 2019). The study in broad terms: Of the Susac syndrome patients who were sequenced, under 10 were in clinical remission while roughly six had clinically active disease. Whether CD8+ T cell activation and differentiation in Susac syndrome was antigen driven was tested using repertoire sequencing. At blood withdrawal, Susac syndrome patients were either therapy-naive, taking corticosteroids (in some cases with IVIg as well), or taking IVIg alone.

RNA was extracted using the RNeasy kit, and roughly 0.45 to 1 ug of the RNA was reverse transcribed with random hexamers. TCR beta CDR3 regions were amplified with the immunoSEQ multiplex PCR assay covering 54 Vbeta and 13 Jbeta segments. PCR amplification bias was corrected using a synthetic template baseline for primer optimization and computational correction. The authors' pipeline ran thus. Reads were annotated to V, D and J genes according to IMGT and were analyzed with immunoSEQ Analyzer, with only productive sequences retained. To calculate clonality, Shannon entropy was normalized by log2 of the number of productive unique sequences and then subtracted from one. For each patient and control, public and private clones were evaluated within the 100 most prevalent clones. A clone was defined as Susac-specific if it was absent from the healthy and MS cohorts, from 1052 published viral clones and from other ImmuneACCESS disease sequences. In-frame beta chains were kept once TCRdb had trimmed the public reads at Q25 with fastp and called clones with MiXCR. Rows merge per CDR3 protein into single entries with the most common DNA and genes. TCRdb, not the original authors, processed these V and J calls. The sample contains more than 200,000 distinct CDR3 sequences, over 90% of them found a single time. The ten largest clones add up to about 0.15% of the sample.

Broad study findings and their caveats: In the CD4+ T cell repertoire of Susac syndrome patients, clonal expansion was not detected. The study acknowledged that relatively few individuals were included in the TCR sequencing and HLA analysis.

The chain links TRBV11-3 with TRBJ2-1; possibly the D gene is TRBD2, per 7 matching bases. Source material: CD4+ T cells from PBMCs. This TCR was sampled from a human donor with Susac syndrome. The CDR3 loop reads CASSPRLGEGDEQFF. Read as DNA, the sequence is TGTGCCAGCAGCCCTCGACTGGGGGAGGGGGATGAGCAGTTCTTC. Reference TRBV11-3 and TRBJ2-1 genes cover what lies past the CDR3, so the full variable domain is EAGVVQSPRYKIIEKKQPVAFWCNPISGHNTLYWYLQNLGQGPELLIRYENEEAVDDSQLPKDRFSAERLKGVDSTLKIQPAELGDSAVYLCASSPRLGEGDEQFFGPGTRLTVL.